This is a list of T cell receptor beta chains from one sample in a study of shared clonotypes between healthy human individuals. Here immunoSEQ multiplex PCR was the method, and the copy in TCRdb shows in-frame clones only, minus some. The sample carries hundreds of thousands of clones, around 73% recorded once. The source material was memory CD4+ T cells sorted from blood. The receptors come from a woman between 25 and 40 years old in good health. Both conserved end residues are part of each CDR3. A D gene is named only where the DNA matches it firmly. Expanded clones get a size class; other rows say once, few or many, or leave the size out.

clone_size	j_call	d_call	v_call	cdr3_aa	cdr3_nt
.	TRBJ1-5	.	TRBV7-2	CASSLSGGWNQPQHF	TGTGCCAGCAGCTTATCGGGCGGGTGGAATCAGCCCCAGCATTTT
.	TRBJ1-1	TRBD1	TRBV5-1	CASSLQTGANTEAFF	TGCGCCAGCAGCTTGCAAACAGGGGCGAACACTGAAGCTTTCTTT
.	TRBJ2-1	.	TRBV7-2	CASSQQAVSYNEQFF	TGTGCCAGCAGCCAACAGGCAGTCTCCTACAATGAGCAGTTCTTC
few	TRBJ1-1	.	TRBV28	CASSSQNTEAFF	TGTGCCAGCAGTTCTCAGAACACTGAAGCTTTCTTT
.	TRBJ2-1	.	TRBV4-1	CASSQALLVAGNNEQFF	TGCGCCAGCAGCCAAGCTCTCCTGGTGGCAGGAAACAATGAGCAGTTCTTC
.	TRBJ1-4	.	TRBV30	CACLPREGREKLFF	TGTGCCTGCCTCCCAAGGGAAGGTCGCGAAAAACTGTTTTTT
.	TRBJ2-1	.	TRBV7-2	CASTVPGFEQFF	TGTGCCAGCACCGTCCCGGGGTTTGAGCAGTTCTTC
.	TRBJ2-3	.	TRBV7-2	CASSLAGGGDYTQYF	TGTGCCAGCAGCTTAGCTGGTGGGGGAGACTATACGCAGTATTTT
.	TRBJ1-6	TRBD1	TRBV11-1	CASSPGTGDNSPLHF	TGTGCCAGCAGCCCCGGGACAGGGGATAATTCACCCCTCCACTTT
.	TRBJ2-1	TRBD2	TRBV4-1	CASSQLSSPGLAGGSSYNEQFF	TGCGCCAGCAGCCAACTGAGCTCTCCGGGACTAGCGGGAGGCAGCTCCTACAATGAGCAGTTCTTC
few	TRBJ2-1	.	TRBV5-4	CASSWGSWYNEQFF	TGTGCCAGCAGCTGGGGCAGCTGGTACAATGAGCAGTTCTTC
.	TRBJ2-7	.	TRBV5-1	CASSRQVGPYEQYF	TGCGCCAGCAGCCGCCAAGTGGGCCCTTACGAGCAGTACTTC
.	TRBJ2-7	TRBD2	TRBV4-1	CASSRVAGADEQYF	TGCGCCAGCAGCCGAGTAGCGGGAGCAGACGAGCAGTACTTC
.	TRBJ2-7	TRBD1	TRBV6-1	CASSEAGQGYEQYF	TGTGCCAGCAGTGAAGCAGGACAGGGGTACGAGCAGTACTTC
.	TRBJ2-1	.	TRBV5-1	CASSLALGGEQFF	TGCGCCAGCAGCTTGGCTTTAGGAGGCGAGCAGTTCTTC
.	TRBJ1-2	.	TRBV7-2	CASTHGRGLNYGYTF	TGTGCCAGCACCCACGGGCGGGGGCTGAACTATGGCTACACCTTC
.	TRBJ2-7	TRBD2	TRBV6-5	CASSYSSPAGAYEQYF	TGTGCCAGCAGTTACTCGAGTCCAGCGGGAGCCTACGAGCAGTACTTC
.	TRBJ1-5	.	TRBV6-1	CASRQVYNQPQHF	TGTGCCAGCAGACAGGTCTATAATCAGCCCCAGCATTTT
few	TRBJ1-2	.	TRBV11-2	CASSPNGGSGYTF	TGTGCCAGCAGCCCCAACGGGGGCTCCGGCTACACCTTC
few	TRBJ2-7	.	TRBV2	CASGRMTYEQYF	TGTGCCAGTGGACGGATGACCTACGAGCAGTACTTC
.	TRBJ1-3	.	TRBV28	CASSGDVGSGNTIYF	TGTGCCAGCAGTGGTGATGTGGGCTCTGGAAACACCATATATTTT
.	TRBJ2-1	.	TRBV4-1	CASGGEVVPYNEQFF	TGCGCCAGCGGCGGGGAAGTCGTCCCCTACAATGAGCAGTTCTTC
.	TRBJ1-4	.	TRBV18	CASSPQLQGGVDEKLFF	TGTGCCAGCTCACCACAATTGCAGGGCGGAGTGGATGAAAAACTGTTTTTT
.	TRBJ2-7	.	TRBV5-1	CASSLGQGLYEQYF	TGCGCCAGCAGCTTGGGCCAGGGTTTATACGAGCAGTACTTC
.	TRBJ2-3	TRBD2	TRBV10-3	CAISDRTSGGSDTQYF	TGTGCCATCAGTGACCGGACTAGCGGGGGGTCAGATACGCAGTATTTT
once	TRBJ2-4	TRBD1	TRBV28	CASSRLRQGVAKNIQYF	TGTGCCAGCAGTCGACTCCGACAGGGGGTAGCCAAAAACATTCAGTACTTC
.	TRBJ2-7	TRBD2	TRBV28	CASIGLGGLANYEQYF	TGTGCCAGCATCGGTTTGGGGGGACTAGCGAACTACGAGCAGTACTTC
.	TRBJ2-5	.	TRBV10-3	CAISEGQDQETQYF	TGTGCCATCAGTGAGGGGCAGGACCAAGAGACCCAGTACTTC
.	TRBJ1-4	.	TRBV28	CASTHFLNEKLFF	TGTGCCAGCACACACTTTCTCAATGAAAAACTGTTTTTT
.	TRBJ2-7	.	TRBV6-1	CASSERQDYEQYF	TGTGCCAGCAGTGAACGTCAAGACTACGAGCAGTACTTC
.	TRBJ2-7	TRBD2	TRBV19	CASSTRLAAYEQYF	TGTGCCAGTAGTACAAGACTAGCGGCCTACGAGCAGTACTTC
.	TRBJ1-5	.	TRBV7-2	CASSTQRDQPQHF	TGTGCCAGCAGCACCCAAAGGGATCAGCCCCAGCATTTT
.	TRBJ1-1	.	TRBV4-1	CASSQEENTEAFF	TGCGCCAGCAGCCAAGAAGAGAACACTGAAGCTTTCTTT
many	TRBJ2-3	.	TRBV19	CASSIAAVTDTQYF	TGTGCCAGTAGTATAGCAGCGGTTACAGATACGCAGTATTTT
.	TRBJ1-3	TRBD1	TRBV9	CASSADRIGTIYF	TGTGCCAGCAGCGCGGACAGGATTGGGACCATATATTTT
few	TRBJ1-5	.	TRBV11-2	CASSFYSNQPQHF	TGTGCCAGCAGCTTTTACAGCAATCAGCCCCAGCATTTT
.	TRBJ2-7	TRBD1	TRBV6-1	CASSNRGSGYEQYF	TGTGCCAGCAGTAACAGGGGATCCGGCTACGAGCAGTACTTC
.	TRBJ1-1	.	TRBV11-2	CASSSPWTDEAFF	TGTGCCAGCAGCTCCCCGTGGACAGATGAAGCTTTCTTT
.	TRBJ1-5	.	TRBV2	CASRGVYMQPQHF	TGTGCCAGCCGAGGGGTCTATATGCAGCCCCAGCATTTT
.	TRBJ1-1	.	TRBV15	CATSRGWGGDEAFF	TGTGCCACCAGCAGAGGCTGGGGGGGGGATGAAGCTTTCTTT
.	TRBJ2-1	.	TRBV5-1	CASSSPAAPEGEQFF	TGCGCCAGCAGCTCCCCCGCTGCTCCAGAAGGTGAGCAGTTCTTC
.	TRBJ1-2	TRBD1	TRBV27	CASSEPGQGGGYTF	TGTGCCAGCAGTGAACCGGGGCAGGGGGGAGGCTACACCTTC
few	TRBJ2-3	TRBD2	TRBV27	CASRRGTSSSDTQYF	TGTGCCAGCAGGCGGGGGACTAGCTCCTCAGATACGCAGTATTTT
few	TRBJ2-2	.	TRBV5-1	CASSSNTGELFF	TGCGCCAGCAGCTCGAACACCGGGGAGCTGTTTTTT
few	TRBJ2-5	.	TRBV7-6	CASSLGTGTETQYF	TGTGCCAGCAGCTTGGGGACTGGGACAGAGACCCAGTACTTC
.	TRBJ2-5	.	TRBV7-9	CACSGWAGNQETQYF	TGTGCCTGCTCCGGATGGGCGGGAAACCAAGAGACCCAGTACTTC
.	TRBJ2-4	.	TRBV19	CASSDTYRVVEYF	TGTGCCAGTAGCGATACTTACAGGGTGGTAGAATACTTC
.	TRBJ1-2	.	TRBV19	CASSTSLGGYTF	TGTGCCAGTAGTACCAGTCTTGGTGGCTACACCTTC
.	TRBJ2-7	TRBD2	TRBV7-2	CASSSGTSGRPYEQYF	TGTGCCAGCAGCTCCGGGACTAGCGGGAGACCCTACGAGCAGTACTTC
.	TRBJ2-1	TRBD2	TRBV29-1	CSVVGAGSYNEQFF	TGCAGCGTTGTTGGAGCGGGGTCTTACAATGAGCAGTTCTTC
.	TRBJ2-7	.	TRBV6-1	CASRIRDIGEQYF	TGTGCCAGCAGGATCCGGGACATCGGGGAGCAGTACTTC
.	TRBJ1-2	TRBD1	TRBV5-4	CASSSDRGYGYTF	TGTGCCAGCAGTTCGGACAGGGGGTATGGCTACACCTTC
few	TRBJ2-2	TRBD1	TRBV25-1	CASSNDRGARRTGELFF	TGTGCCAGCAGTAACGACAGGGGGGCGAGAAGGACCGGGGAGCTGTTTTTT
.	TRBJ1-2	.	TRBV5-6	CASSLVDGSYGYTF	TGTGCCAGCAGCTTGGTCGACGGGAGTTATGGCTACACCTTC
few	TRBJ1-2	.	TRBV11-2	CASSFGKNRVANYGYTF	TGTGCCAGCAGCTTCGGCAAAAACAGGGTTGCTAACTATGGCTACACCTTC
.	TRBJ1-3	.	TRBV5-1	CASSLDGRRGNTIYF	TGCGCCAGCAGCTTGGACGGCAGGCGTGGAAACACCATATATTTT
.	TRBJ1-1	TRBD1	TRBV13	CASSLNSGTGGMNTEAFF	TGTGCCAGCAGCTTAAATTCCGGGACAGGGGGGATGAACACTGAAGCTTTCTTT
.	TRBJ2-5	.	TRBV5-1	CASSLQGEETQYF	TGCGCCAGCAGCCTCCAGGGAGAAGAGACCCAGTACTTC
.	TRBJ2-3	.	TRBV5-1	CASSWGEATDTQYF	TGCGCCAGCAGCTGGGGGGAGGCAACAGATACGCAGTATTTT
.	TRBJ2-6	.	TRBV11-2	CASSHDPARYSGANVLTF	TGTGCCAGCAGCCACGACCCAGCAAGATACTCTGGGGCCAACGTCCTGACTTTC